This TCR beta chain derives from a study of monozygotic twins with inflammatory bowel disease. This CDR3 is 15 amino acids long. Germline CDR1 and CDR2: SGHTA and FQGNSA. Through template switching, UMIs that included a 6-nucleotide sample barcode were added. Reanalyzing the 5' RACE reads, TCRdb keeps one entry per CDR3 protein, without DNA. The table lists a few hundred thousand distinct CDR3 sequences. Details on this clonotype: Its specificity is unknown.

Points from the study as a whole: The analysis did not separate different T cell subtypes.

The source of this sequence is a human donor with ulcerative colitis or Crohn's disease, or a healthy co-twin of an affected twin (not recorded which). What was sequenced was blood. The V call is TRBV7-2, the J call TRBJ2-3; TCRdb reports TRBD1, a call that lacks DNA to check it against. CDR3: CASSGQGTSTDTQYF. The full variable domain, in which reference TRBV7-2 and TRBJ2-3 provide the parts outside the CDR3, is GAGVSQSPSNKVTEKGKDVELRCDPISGHTALYWYRQSLGQGLEFLIYFQGNSAPDKSGLPSDRFSAERTGGSVSTLTIQRTQQEDSAVYLCASSGQGTSTDTQYFGPGTRLTVL.